Listed below are T cell receptor beta chains from one sample, sequenced in a study of control samples from healthy donors and cancer patients. Clones were read by immunoSEQ multiplex PCR, and TCRdb kept only the in-frame ones, dropping some. The table shows 120,000 or so clones, with more than 75% occurring only once. The sample was blood. These receptors were obtained from a man aged 18 to 30 in good health. Each CDR3 is given with its conserved first and last residue. D genes are given only for firm matches. Size is stated for part of the rows, as once, few or many counts, or as a class when the clone is expanded.

D: TRBD1; J: TRBJ2-7; size: -; V: TRBV6-5; CDR3: CASTRDRDYEQYF; DNA: TGTGCCAGCACGCGGGACAGGGACTACGAGCAGTACTTC
D: -; J: TRBJ1-1; size: -; V: TRBV5-6; CDR3: CASSSVGFGTEAFF; DNA: TGTGCCAGCAGCTCGGTCGGGTTTGGCACTGAAGCTTTCTTT
D: TRBD1; J: TRBJ2-7; size: -; V: TRBV30; CDR3: CAWRYDRGPRGEQYF; DNA: TGTGCCTGGAGATATGACAGGGGCCCTCGGGGGGAGCAGTACTTC
D: -; J: TRBJ2-6; size: -; V: TRBV27; CDR3: CASSLSIGLGGANVLTF; DNA: TGTGCCAGCAGTTTATCTATCGGGCTAGGGGGGGCCAACGTCCTGACTTTC
D: -; J: TRBJ1-2; size: -; V: TRBV28; CDR3: CASSSATRYGYTF; DNA: TGTGCCAGCAGTTCGGCTACGAGGTATGGCTACACCTTC
D: TRBD1; J: TRBJ2-7; size: once; V: TRBV7-2; CDR3: CASSFTGEGEQYF; DNA: TGTGCCAGCAGCTTTACAGGGGAAGGCGAGCAGTACTTC
D: -; J: TRBJ2-7; size: -; V: TRBV5-1; CDR3: CASSLGAGLSSYEQYF; DNA: TGCGCCAGCAGCTTGGGAGCGGGTCTTAGCTCCTACGAGCAGTACTTC
D: -; J: TRBJ2-2; size: -; V: TRBV4-3; CDR3: CASSQEGLANTGELFF; DNA: TGCGCCAGCAGCCAAGAGGGTTTGGCGAACACCGGGGAGCTGTTTTTT
D: -; J: TRBJ2-2; size: once; V: TRBV5-6; CDR3: CASSLWGHSGELFF; DNA: TGTGCCAGCAGCTTGTGGGGCCACTCCGGGGAGCTGTTTTTT
D: -; J: TRBJ2-7; size: -; V: TRBV6-5; CDR3: CASRDGYEQYF; DNA: TGTGCGTCACGAGACGGTTACGAGCAGTACTTC
D: -; J: TRBJ1-3; size: -; V: TRBV3-1/TRBV3-2; CDR3: CASSQSDSGNTIYF; DNA: TGTGCCAGCAGCCAATCTGATTCTGGAAACACCATATATTTT
D: TRBD2; J: TRBJ2-1; size: -; V: TRBV15; CDR3: CATSQRGGTSGYNEQFF; DNA: TGTGCCACCAGCCAGAGGGGAGGGACTAGCGGGTACAATGAGCAGTTCTTC
D: TRBD1; J: TRBJ2-7; size: -; V: TRBV11-2; CDR3: CASSTDRGYEQYF; DNA: TGTGCCAGCAGCACAGACAGGGGCTACGAGCAGTACTTC
D: TRBD1; J: TRBJ1-2; size: -; V: TRBV12-3/TRBV12-4; CDR3: CASRDRVGGYTF; DNA: TGTGCCAGCAGGGACAGGGTTGGTGGCTACACCTTC
D: TRBD2; J: TRBJ2-7; size: -; V: TRBV10-1; CDR3: CASRRTSGRAIGEQYF; DNA: TGCGCCAGCAGACGGACTAGCGGGAGGGCCATAGGTGAGCAGTACTTC
D: -; J: TRBJ1-3; size: -; V: TRBV7-2; CDR3: CASRTGGPLPGNTIYF; DNA: TGTGCCAGCAGGACCGGGGGCCCGCTTCCTGGAAACACCATATATTTT
D: -; J: TRBJ2-1; size: -; V: TRBV5-1; CDR3: CASCYIDGTDNEQFF; DNA: TGCGCCAGCTGCTATATCGACGGGACTGATAATGAGCAGTTCTTC
D: TRBD1; J: TRBJ1-1; size: -; V: TRBV6-5; CDR3: CASSFQTTGMNTEAFF; DNA: TGTGCCAGCAGTTTCCAAACGACAGGGATGAACACTGAAGCTTTCTTT
D: TRBD2; J: TRBJ2-1; size: once; V: TRBV3-1/TRBV3-2; CDR3: CASSQDSGGRPYNEQFF; DNA: TGTGCCAGCAGCCAAGATAGTGGCGGGAGGCCGTACAATGAGCAGTTCTTC
D: TRBD1; J: TRBJ2-2; size: -; V: TRBV5-1; CDR3: CASSFEGGAIGELFF; DNA: TGCGCCAGCAGCTTCGAAGGGGGCGCGATCGGGGAGCTGTTTTTT
D: -; J: TRBJ2-6; size: -; V: TRBV6-1; CDR3: CASSEESSGANVLTF; DNA: TGTGCCAGCAGTGAGGAAAGCTCTGGGGCCAACGTCCTGACTTTC
D: -; J: TRBJ2-1; size: -; V: TRBV7-2; CDR3: CASSFGVGEQFF; DNA: TGTGCCAGCAGCTTCGGGGTCGGCGAGCAGTTCTTC
D: -; J: TRBJ2-1; size: -; V: TRBV7-9; CDR3: CASSSTFAPRNNEQFF; DNA: TGTGCCAGCAGCTCGACCTTTGCGCCGAGGAACAATGAGCAGTTCTTC
D: TRBD1; J: TRBJ1-4; size: -; V: TRBV5-6; CDR3: CASSWGQQGALEKLFF; DNA: TGTGCCAGCAGCTGGGGCCAACAGGGGGCGCTTGAAAAACTGTTTTTT
D: -; J: TRBJ1-2; size: -; V: TRBV28; CDR3: CASSSAGPSYTF; DNA: TGTGCCAGCAGTTCGGCAGGCCCTAGCTACACCTTC
D: -; J: TRBJ1-1; size: -; V: TRBV29-1; CDR3: CSVQTGMNTEAFF; DNA: TGCAGCGTTCAGACAGGCATGAACACTGAAGCTTTCTTT
D: -; J: TRBJ2-1; size: -; V: TRBV24-1; CDR3: CATSDFRQGSNEQFF; DNA: TGTGCCACCAGTGATTTTCGACAAGGAAGCAATGAGCAGTTCTTC
D: TRBD1; J: TRBJ2-1; size: once; V: TRBV24-1; CDR3: CATSDTGTGNFNEQFF; DNA: TGTGCCACCAGTGACACCGGGACAGGGAATTTCAATGAGCAGTTCTTC
D: -; J: TRBJ2-7; size: -; V: TRBV7-9; CDR3: CASSQGHEQYF; DNA: TGTGCCAGCAGCCAGGGCCACGAGCAGTACTTC
D: -; J: TRBJ2-4; size: -; V: TRBV10-1; CDR3: CASSESFMEILAKNIQYF; DNA: TGCGCCAGCAGTGAGTCGTTTATGGAGATTCTAGCCAAAAACATTCAGTACTTC
D: -; J: TRBJ2-3; size: once; V: TRBV24-1; CDR3: CATSGGARPDTQYF; DNA: TGTGCCACCAGTGGCGGGGCGAGGCCCGATACGCAGTATTTT
D: -; J: TRBJ2-1; size: -; V: TRBV5-1; CDR3: CASSLGVNSYNEQFF; DNA: TGCGCCAGCAGCTTGGGTGTTAACTCCTACAATGAGCAGTTCTTC
D: -; J: TRBJ1-1; size: few; V: TRBV29-1; CDR3: CSVGDRTNTEAFF; DNA: TGCAGCGTTGGAGACAGGACGAACACTGAAGCTTTCTTT
D: TRBD2; J: TRBJ2-2; size: few; V: TRBV5-4; CDR3: CASSGTSGRLVNTGELFF; DNA: TGTGCCAGCAGCGGGACTAGCGGGAGGTTGGTAAACACCGGGGAGCTGTTTTTT
D: -; J: TRBJ2-7; size: -; V: TRBV7-9; CDR3: CASSPPTSSGREQYF; DNA: TGTGCCAGCAGCCCCCCTACGAGTAGCGGCCGAGAGCAGTACTTC
D: -; J: TRBJ1-1; size: few; V: TRBV28; CDR3: CASRLTGLSLNTEAFF; DNA: TGTGCCAGCAGACTCACAGGGTTAAGCCTGAACACTGAAGCTTTCTTT
D: -; J: TRBJ1-1; size: -; V: TRBV9; CDR3: CASSLEGIEAFF; DNA: TGTGCCAGCAGCCTCGAGGGAATTGAAGCTTTCTTT
D: -; J: TRBJ2-3; size: -; V: TRBV7-7; CDR3: CASSPGVQGDTQYF; DNA: TGTGCTAGCAGCCCAGGGGTACAGGGAGATACGCAGTATTTT